A selection of T cell receptor beta chains follows, all from one sample in a study of blood T cells in healthy people across ages. One entry per CDR3 protein results from TCRdb running MiXCR on the 5' RACE reads. The sample contains 750,000 or so distinct CDR3 sequences, 25% of which appear only once. These data were also filed under a second study, of T cells of mothers and their children.

The sequenced sample was blood. These receptors all come from a boy younger than 18 in good health. Both conserved end residues are part of each CDR3.

>TRBJ1-1|TRBV6-5
CASSQLGDTEAFF
>TRBJ1-2|TRBV4-1
CASSQDRTVGYGYTF
>TRBJ2-7|TRBV4-2
CASSHRTSIYEQYF
>TRBJ2-1|TRBV29-1
CSGIQGAHEQFF
>TRBJ1-2|TRBV10-3
CATTGQGNYGYTF
>TRBJ2-2|TRBV7-2
CASSLVVRGVRTGELFF
>TRBJ1-2|TRBV12-3/TRBV12-4
CASSLAPGGGYGYTF
>TRBJ2-1|TRBV9
CASSVATAYNEQFF
>TRBJ2-5|TRBV6-6
CATQGLETQYF
>TRBJ1-6|TRBV7-3
CASSFGVTSPLHF
>TRBJ2-7|TRBV21-1
CASSKVRLAGGPYEQYF
>TRBJ2-7|TRBV3-1
CASSSRGSGSSYEQYF
>TRBJ2-7|TRBV13
CASSFLGDRTYEQYF
>TRBJ1-1|TRBV10-3
CAISGRDLGPNEAFF
>TRBJ2-7|TRBV28
CASSYGLAGEVYEQYF
>TRBJ2-7|TRBV5-1
CASSLGGLAGAGEQYF
>TRBJ2-2|TRBV6-5
CASTRGDGLNTGELFF
>TRBJ2-1|TRBV9
CASSVGGQVGNEQFF
>.|TRBV28
CASSLRRAAIETQYF
>.|TRBV7-2
CASSLGQGHTEQFF
>TRBJ1-4|TRBV29-1
CSVGGQEGTNEKLFF
>TRBJ2-2|TRBV12-3/TRBV12-4
CASSFATVTNTGELFF
>TRBJ2-7|TRBV5-1
CASSWTGDGYEQYF
>.|TRBV29-1
CSVWTSGRWVNEQFF
>TRBJ2-1|TRBV7-9
CASSLAGQGGNEQFF
>TRBJ2-7|TRBV7-2
CASTLTAFSYEQYF
>TRBJ2-5|TRBV5-1
CASSLQAEDQETQYF
>TRBJ2-2|TRBV3-1
CASSQRRGTNTGELFF
>TRBJ2-6|TRBV7-6
CASSPYTTGAGANVLTF
>.|TRBV28
CASSLQGDCEQYF